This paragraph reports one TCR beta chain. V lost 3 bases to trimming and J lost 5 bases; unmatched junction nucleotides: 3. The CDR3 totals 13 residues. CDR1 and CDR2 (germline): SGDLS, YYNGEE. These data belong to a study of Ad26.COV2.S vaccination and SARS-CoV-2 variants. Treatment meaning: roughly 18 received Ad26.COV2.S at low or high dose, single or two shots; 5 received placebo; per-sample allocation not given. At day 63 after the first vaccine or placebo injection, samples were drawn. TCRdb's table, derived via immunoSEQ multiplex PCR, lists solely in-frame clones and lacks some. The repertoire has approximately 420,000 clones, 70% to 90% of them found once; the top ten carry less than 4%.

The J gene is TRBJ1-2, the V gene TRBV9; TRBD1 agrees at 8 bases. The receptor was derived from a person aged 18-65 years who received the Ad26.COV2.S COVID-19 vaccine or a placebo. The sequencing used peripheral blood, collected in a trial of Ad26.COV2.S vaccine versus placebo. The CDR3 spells CASSARQGYGYTF. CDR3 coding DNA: TGTGCCAGCAGCGCCCGACAGGGGTATGGCTACACCTTC.